This entry concerns a single T cell receptor (beta chain). The antigen is undetermined. Between the trimmed V and J ends, which lost 5 bases and 1 base, there was a span of 8 bases. The germline V gene encodes CDR1 MNHNY and CDR2 SVGAGI (reference sequence). This CDR3 spans 13 amino acids. This sample was taken from a study of T cell repertoires in cytomegalovirus infection. As for the study in general: TCR beta signatures that were public indicated CMV infection and matching HLA type. Study results and caveats: Of the TCR beta families, the public ones yielded a cumulative frequency that identified carriers of CMV plus the relevant HLA. The ex vivo response was dominated by HLA-C-restricted CMV-specific TCR beta clonotypes.

TCRdb analysed the reads with MiXCR anew, one entry per CDR3 protein. The data contain around 100,000 distinct CDR3 sequences, approximately 15% of them seen just once; the ten biggest clones take up approximately 7.6%. Sequencing used PBMCs. The TCR sequence derives from a human donor in good health (CMV status not recorded). Some clones in this sample may be carry-over from other donors' samples. V is TRBV6-6 and J is TRBJ2-5; D ambiguous. The CDR3 loop reads CASSTPTQETQYF. CDR3 nucleotides: TGTGCCAGCAGTACCCCGACCCAAGAGACCCAGTACTTC.